The source of this T cell receptor (beta chain) is a study of T cells in Graves' hyperthyroidism and ophthalmopathy. Study background: Peripheral blood sampling occurred at initial diagnosis, before any treatment. Findings and caveats of the study: Most expanded thyroid clonotypes above 0.001 also appeared in blood. Before onset, ophthalmopathy was predicted by the model a median approximately 6.5 months earlier.

This clonotype was observed at least ten times. No antigen is known for it. Researchers barred patients who had uncontrolled infection, other autoimmune disease, pregnancy or lactation. Researchers amplified the TCR beta CDR3 regions from RNA transcripts. The HTBI primer set served for first-round RT-PCR of the TCR CDR3. One entry per CDR3 protein results from TCRdb running MiXCR on the multiplex PCR reads. The sample lists under 550,000 distinct CDR3 sequences; roughly 15% were seen once. In germline, CDR1 is DFQATT, CDR2 SNEGSKA (reference sequence). The CDR3 length is 13 residues. V was clipped by 4 bases and J by 5 bases, with 12 bases between them.

The rearrangement uses TRBV20-1 and TRBJ1-5, with TRBD1 as a possible D gene (6 bases). Material: blood. The clonotype comes from a woman aged 18-35 years with Graves' hyperthyroidism. The CDR3 sequence: CSAKQGLDQPQHF. CDR3 coding DNA: TGCAGTGCTAAACAGGGTCTGGATCAGCCCCAGCATTTT.